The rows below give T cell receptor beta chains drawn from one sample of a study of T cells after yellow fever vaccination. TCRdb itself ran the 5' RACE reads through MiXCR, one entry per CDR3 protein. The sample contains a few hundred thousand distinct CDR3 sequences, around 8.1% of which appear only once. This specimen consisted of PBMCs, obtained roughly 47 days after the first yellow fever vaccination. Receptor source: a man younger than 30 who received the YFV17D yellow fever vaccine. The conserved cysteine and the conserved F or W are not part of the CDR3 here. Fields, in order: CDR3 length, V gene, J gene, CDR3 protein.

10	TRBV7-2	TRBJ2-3	ASSLVGDTQY
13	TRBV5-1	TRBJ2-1	ASSLSVAGLNEQF
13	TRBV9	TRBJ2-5	ASSETSGGLETQY
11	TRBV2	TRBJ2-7	ASTFSGGYEQY
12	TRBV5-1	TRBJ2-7	ASSSQGIIYEQY
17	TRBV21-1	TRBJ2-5	ASSKVSRLASGGVETQY
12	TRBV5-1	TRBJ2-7	ASSLTGKNTEQY
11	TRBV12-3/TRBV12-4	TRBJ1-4	ASRPGYSEKLF
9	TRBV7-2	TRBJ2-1	ASSPVYEQF
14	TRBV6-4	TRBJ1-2	ASRTRDRGRVYGYT
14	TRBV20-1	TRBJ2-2	SARDSGRGVNGELF
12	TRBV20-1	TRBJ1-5	SARGTGGARPQH
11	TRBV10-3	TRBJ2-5	AITAAGQETQY
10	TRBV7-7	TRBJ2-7	AVGGETYEQY
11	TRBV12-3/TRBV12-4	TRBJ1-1	ASSSGQYTEAF
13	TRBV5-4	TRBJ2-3	ASSLEGARRDTQY
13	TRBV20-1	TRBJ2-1	SARPTGGPDNEQF
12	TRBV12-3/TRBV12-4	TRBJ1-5	ASSTQGSNQPQH
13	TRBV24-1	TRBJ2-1	ATAPGQGVFHEQF
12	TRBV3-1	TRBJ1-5	ASSQDRVSQPQH
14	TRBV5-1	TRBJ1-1	ATQRGTEAFDAEAF
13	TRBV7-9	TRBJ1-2	ASSATTRANYGYT
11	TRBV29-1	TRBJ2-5	SVDGTAQETQY
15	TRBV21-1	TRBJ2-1	ASSNCLVQGRVTVQF
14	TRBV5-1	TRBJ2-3	ASSSLAGGHSNTQY
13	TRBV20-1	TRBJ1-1	SARGGSGVSPEAF
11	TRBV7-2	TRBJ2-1	ASSLGAVNEQF
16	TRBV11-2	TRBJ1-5	ASSLEGTGSRSNQPQH
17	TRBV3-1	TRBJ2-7	ASSPGLAGAPFRVYEQY
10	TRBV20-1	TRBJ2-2	SAKRGTGELF
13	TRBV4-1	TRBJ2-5	ASSQDSREEETQY
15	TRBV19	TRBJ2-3	ASSEPYRASKTDTQY